This T cell receptor beta chain was observed in a study of T cell changes during pregnancy in multiple sclerosis. Profiled with immunoSEQ multiplex PCR; TCRdb holds only in-frame clones, not every one. Here the sample spans approximately 50,000 clones, approximately 93% being singletons. V was clipped by 4 bases and J by 7 bases, with 13 bases between them. Germline assignment: CDR1 MNHNS and CDR2 SASEGT. The CDR3 runs to 14 residues. The V and J genes are TRBV6-1 and TRBJ1-4; D may be TRBD1 (6 bases). The origin of this receptor is a female donor with multiple sclerosis, enrolled in a pregnancy study. The sample was CD4+ T cells from peripheral blood mononuclear cells, taken in the third trimester of pregnancy. CDR3 in amino acids: CASSGFRGGEKLFF. CDR3 DNA: TGTGCCAGCAGTGGGTTCAGGGGCGGTGAAAAACTGTTTTTT.